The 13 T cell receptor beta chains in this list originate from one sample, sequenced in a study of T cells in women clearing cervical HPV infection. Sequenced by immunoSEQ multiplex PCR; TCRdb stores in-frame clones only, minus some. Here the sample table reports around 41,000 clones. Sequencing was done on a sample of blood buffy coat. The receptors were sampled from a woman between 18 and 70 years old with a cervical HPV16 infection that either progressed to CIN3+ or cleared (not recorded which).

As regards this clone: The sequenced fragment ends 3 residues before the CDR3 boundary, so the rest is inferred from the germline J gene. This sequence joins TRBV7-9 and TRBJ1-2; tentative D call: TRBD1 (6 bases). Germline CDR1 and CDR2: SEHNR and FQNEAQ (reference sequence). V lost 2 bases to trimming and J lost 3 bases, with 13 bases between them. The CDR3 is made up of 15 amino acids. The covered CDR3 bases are TGTGCCAGCAGCTTACCAGGGGCCCACGACTATGGC. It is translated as CASSLPGAHDYG. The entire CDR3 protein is CASSLPGAHDYGYTF.

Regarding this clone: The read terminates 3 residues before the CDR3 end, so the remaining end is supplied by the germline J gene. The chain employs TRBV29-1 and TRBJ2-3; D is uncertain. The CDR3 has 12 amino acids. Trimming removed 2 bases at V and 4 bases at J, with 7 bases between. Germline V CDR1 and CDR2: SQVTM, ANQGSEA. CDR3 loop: CSVEYLSDTQYF. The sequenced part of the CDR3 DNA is TGCAGCGTTGAATACTTGTCAGATACG.

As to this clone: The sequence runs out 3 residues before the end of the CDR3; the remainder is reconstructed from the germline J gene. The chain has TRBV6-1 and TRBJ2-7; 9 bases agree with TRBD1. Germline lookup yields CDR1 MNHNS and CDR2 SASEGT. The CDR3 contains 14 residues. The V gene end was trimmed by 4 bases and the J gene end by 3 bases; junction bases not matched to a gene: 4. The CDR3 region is CASSGGTGNYEQYF. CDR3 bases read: TGTGCCAGCAGTGGGGGGACAGGGAACTACGAG.

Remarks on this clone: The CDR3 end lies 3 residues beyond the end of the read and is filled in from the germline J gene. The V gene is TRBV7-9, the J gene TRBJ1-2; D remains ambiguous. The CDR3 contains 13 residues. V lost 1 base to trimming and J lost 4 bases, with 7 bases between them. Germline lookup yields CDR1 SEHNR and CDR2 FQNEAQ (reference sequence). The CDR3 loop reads CASSLGAIYGYTF. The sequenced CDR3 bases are TGTGCCAGCAGCTTAGGCGCCATCTATGGC.

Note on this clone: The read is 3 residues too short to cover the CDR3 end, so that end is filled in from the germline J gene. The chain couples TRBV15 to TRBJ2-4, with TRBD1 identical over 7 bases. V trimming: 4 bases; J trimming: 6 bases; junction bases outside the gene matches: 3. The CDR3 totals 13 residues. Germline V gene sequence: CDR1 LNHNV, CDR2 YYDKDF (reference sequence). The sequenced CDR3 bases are TGTGCCACCAGCATAAACAGGGGAAACATT. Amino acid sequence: CATSINRGNI. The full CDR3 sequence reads CATSINRGNIQYF.

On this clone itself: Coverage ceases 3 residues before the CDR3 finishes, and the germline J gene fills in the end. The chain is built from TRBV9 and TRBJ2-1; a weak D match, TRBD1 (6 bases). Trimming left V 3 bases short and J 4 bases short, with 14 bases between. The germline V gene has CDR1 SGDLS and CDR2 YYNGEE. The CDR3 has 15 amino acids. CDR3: CASSAGTLVYNEQFF. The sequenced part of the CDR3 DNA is TGTGCCAGCAGCGCCGGGACACTGGTTTACAATGAG.

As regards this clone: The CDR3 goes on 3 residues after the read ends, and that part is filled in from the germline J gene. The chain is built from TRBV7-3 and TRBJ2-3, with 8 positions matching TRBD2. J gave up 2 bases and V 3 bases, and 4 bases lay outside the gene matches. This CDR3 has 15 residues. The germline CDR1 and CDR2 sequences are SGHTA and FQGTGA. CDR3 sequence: CASSLNSGNTDTQYF. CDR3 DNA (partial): TGTGCCAGCAGCTTGAATAGCGGGAACACAGATACG.

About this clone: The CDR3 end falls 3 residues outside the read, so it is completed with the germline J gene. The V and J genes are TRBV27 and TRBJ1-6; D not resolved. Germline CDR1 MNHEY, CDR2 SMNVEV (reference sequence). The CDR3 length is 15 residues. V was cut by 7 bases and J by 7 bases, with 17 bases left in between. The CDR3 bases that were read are TGTGCCAGCACAACCCTACCCTTATACAATTCACCC. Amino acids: CASTTLPLYNSP. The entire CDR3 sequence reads CASTTLPLYNSPLHF.

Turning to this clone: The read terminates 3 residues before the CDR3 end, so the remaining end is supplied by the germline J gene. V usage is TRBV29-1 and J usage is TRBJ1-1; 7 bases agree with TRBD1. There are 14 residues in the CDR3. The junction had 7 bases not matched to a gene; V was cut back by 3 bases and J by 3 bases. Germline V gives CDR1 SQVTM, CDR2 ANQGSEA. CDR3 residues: CSVEGQSSYTEAFF. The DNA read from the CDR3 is TGCAGCGTTGAGGGACAGTCGAGTTACACTGAA.

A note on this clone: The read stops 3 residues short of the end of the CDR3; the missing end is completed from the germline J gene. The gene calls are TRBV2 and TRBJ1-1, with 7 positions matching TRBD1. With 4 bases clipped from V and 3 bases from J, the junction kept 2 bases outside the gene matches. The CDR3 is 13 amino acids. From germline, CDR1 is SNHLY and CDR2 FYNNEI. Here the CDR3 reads CASSGDSYTEAFF. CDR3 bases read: TGTGCCAGCAGTGGGGACAGTTACACTGAA.

The covered CDR3 bases are TGTGCCAGCAGCCCAGGGTCGAACTACGAG. Translating it yields CASSPGSNYE. The entire CDR3 reads CASSPGSNYEQYF. The chain combines TRBV14 with TRBJ2-7; D may be TRBD1 (5 bases). Coverage ceases 3 residues before the CDR3 finishes, and the germline J gene fills in the end. The CDR3 has 13 amino acids. V was trimmed by 4 bases and J by 3 bases, leaving 10 bases between them. The germline V gene has CDR1 SGHDN and CDR2 FVKESK.

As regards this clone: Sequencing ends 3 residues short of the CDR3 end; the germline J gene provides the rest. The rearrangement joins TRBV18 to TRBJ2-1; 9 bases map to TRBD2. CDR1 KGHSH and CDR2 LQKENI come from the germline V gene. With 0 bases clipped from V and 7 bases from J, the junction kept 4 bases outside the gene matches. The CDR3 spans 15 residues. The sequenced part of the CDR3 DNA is TGTGCCAGCTCACCACCTAGCGGGAGAAGAAATGAG. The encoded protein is CASSPPSGRRNE. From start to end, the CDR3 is CASSPPSGRRNEQFF.

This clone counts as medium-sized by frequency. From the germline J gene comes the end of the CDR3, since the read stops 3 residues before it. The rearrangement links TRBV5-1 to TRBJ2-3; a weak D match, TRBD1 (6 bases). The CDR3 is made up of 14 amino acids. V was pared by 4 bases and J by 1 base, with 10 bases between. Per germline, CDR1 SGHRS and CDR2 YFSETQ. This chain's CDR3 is CASSRQEGTDTQYF. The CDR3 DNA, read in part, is TGCGCCAGCAGCAGACAGGAGGGCACAGATACG. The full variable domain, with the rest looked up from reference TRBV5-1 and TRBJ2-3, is KAGVTQTPRYLIKTRGQQVTLSCSPISGHRSVSWYQQTPGQGLQFLFEYFSETQRNKGNFPGRFSGRQFSNSRSEMNVSTLELGDSALYLCASSRQEGTDTQYFGPGTRLTVL.